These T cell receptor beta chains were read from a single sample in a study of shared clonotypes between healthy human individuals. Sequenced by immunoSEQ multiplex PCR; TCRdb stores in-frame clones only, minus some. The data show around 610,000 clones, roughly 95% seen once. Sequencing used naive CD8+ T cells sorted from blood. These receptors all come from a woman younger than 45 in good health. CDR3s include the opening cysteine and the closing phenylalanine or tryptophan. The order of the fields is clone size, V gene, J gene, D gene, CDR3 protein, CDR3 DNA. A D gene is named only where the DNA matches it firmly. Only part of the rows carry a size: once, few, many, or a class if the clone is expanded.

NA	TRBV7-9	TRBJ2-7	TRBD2	CASSLRTSGSYEQYF	TGTGCCAGCAGCCTTCGAACTAGCGGGAGTTACGAGCAGTACTTC
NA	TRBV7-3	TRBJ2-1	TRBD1	CASSPKGQGLTYNEQFF	TGTGCCAGCAGCCCAAAGGGACAGGGACTTACCTACAATGAGCAGTTCTTC
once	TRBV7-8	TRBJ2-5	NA	CASSSRGRGGSETQYF	TGTGCCAGCAGCTCCCGGGGGAGGGGGGGCTCGGAGACCCAGTACTTC
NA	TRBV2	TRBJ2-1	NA	CASRAANYNEQFF	TGTGCCAGCAGAGCGGCCAACTACAATGAGCAGTTCTTC
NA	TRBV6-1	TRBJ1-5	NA	CASGVWPQHF	TGTGCCAGTGGTGTTTGGCCCCAGCATTTT
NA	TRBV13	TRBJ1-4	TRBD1	CASRDSDRSNEKLFF	TGTGCCAGCAGGGATTCGGACAGGAGTAATGAAAAACTGTTTTTT
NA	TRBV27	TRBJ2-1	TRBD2	CASSFFSPSGGRNEQFF	TGTGCCAGCAGTTTTTTTTCGCCTAGCGGGGGTCGGAATGAGCAGTTCTTC
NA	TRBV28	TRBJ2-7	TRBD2	CASSFLAGAPYEQYF	TGTGCCAGCAGTTTTCTAGCGGGAGCTCCCTACGAGCAGTACTTC
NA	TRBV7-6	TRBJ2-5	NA	CASSLAFARKEGETQYF	TGTGCCAGCAGCTTAGCGTTTGCGCGTAAGGAGGGAGAGACCCAGTACTTC
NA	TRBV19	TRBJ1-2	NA	CASTNARNQGGYTF	TGTGCCAGTACCAATGCAAGAAACCAGGGTGGCTACACCTTC
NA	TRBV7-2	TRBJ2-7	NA	CASSGDPDTNYEQYF	TGTGCCAGCAGCGGAGATCCAGATACCAACTACGAGCAGTACTTC
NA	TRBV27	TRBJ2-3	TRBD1	CASSPGQGWTDTQYF	TGTGCCAGCAGTCCCGGACAGGGCTGGACAGATACGCAGTATTTT
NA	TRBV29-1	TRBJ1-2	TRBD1	CSVETTGDPNYGYTF	TGCAGCGTTGAAACGACAGGGGACCCTAACTATGGCTACACCTTC
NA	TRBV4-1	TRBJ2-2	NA	CASSHGSMTGELFF	TGCGCCAGCAGCCACGGCAGCATGACCGGGGAGCTGTTTTTT
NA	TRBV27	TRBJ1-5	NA	CASSSGALGNQPQHF	TGTGCCAGCAGTTCGGGGGCTTTGGGCAATCAGCCCCAGCATTTT
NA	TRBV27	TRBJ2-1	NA	CASSLSIGAGFYNEQFF	TGTGCCAGCAGTTTATCGATAGGGGCAGGTTTCTACAATGAGCAGTTCTTC
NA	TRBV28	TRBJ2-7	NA	CASSLYAGAAHEQYF	TGTGCCAGCAGTTTATATGCGGGGGCGGCGCACGAGCAGTACTTC
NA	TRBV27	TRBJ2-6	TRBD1	CASSPGQGSGANVLTF	TGTGCCAGCAGTCCAGGACAGGGGTCTGGGGCCAACGTCCTGACTTTC
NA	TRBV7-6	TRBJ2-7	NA	CASSLGSATEQYF	TGTGCCAGCAGCTTAGGGTCAGCGACCGAGCAGTACTTC
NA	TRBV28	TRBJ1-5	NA	CASSLGMQGYQPQHF	TGTGCCAGCAGTTTAGGGATGCAGGGGTACCAGCCCCAGCATTTT
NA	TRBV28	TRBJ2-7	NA	CASSPIPYWGGSNEQYF	TGTGCCAGCAGTCCAATCCCCTACTGGGGGGGCAGCAACGAGCAGTACTTC
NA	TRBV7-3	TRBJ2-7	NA	CASSLPAGSGPGKGQYF	TGTGCCAGCAGCTTACCGGCTGGGAGCGGTCCCGGTAAGGGGCAGTACTTC
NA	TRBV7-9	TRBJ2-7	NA	CASSLDVGVRYEQYF	TGTGCCAGCAGTCTCGATGTCGGGGTCCGCTACGAGCAGTACTTC
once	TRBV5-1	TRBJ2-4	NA	CASSLFGQKNIQYF	TGCGCCAGCAGCTTATTTGGGCAGAAAAACATTCAGTACTTC
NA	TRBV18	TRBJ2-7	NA	CASSPGPEQLSYEQYF	TGTGCCAGCTCACCGGGCCCAGAACAATTGTCCTACGAGCAGTACTTC
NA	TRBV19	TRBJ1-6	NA	CASSIARDGNSPLHF	TGTGCCAGTAGTATAGCCAGGGATGGAAATTCACCCCTCCACTTT
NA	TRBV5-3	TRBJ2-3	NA	CARSSGSADTQYF	TGTGCCAGAAGCTCCGGGTCGGCAGATACGCAGTATTTT
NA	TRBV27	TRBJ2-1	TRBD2	CASSGEGPYNEQFF	TGTGCCAGCAGCGGGGAGGGCCCCTACAATGAGCAGTTCTTC
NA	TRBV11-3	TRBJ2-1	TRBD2	CASSRTSGRSDEQFF	TGTGCCAGCAGCCGCACTAGCGGGAGGTCCGATGAGCAGTTCTTC
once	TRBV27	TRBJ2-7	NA	CASSFAGPTYEQYF	TGTGCCAGCAGTTTTGCCGGGCCCACCTACGAGCAGTACTTC
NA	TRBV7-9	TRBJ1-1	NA	CASSTVGIEAFF	TGTGCCAGCAGCACAGTGGGGATAGAAGCTTTCTTT
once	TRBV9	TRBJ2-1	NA	CASSASDNEQFF	TGTGCCAGCAGCGCCTCCGACAATGAGCAGTTCTTC
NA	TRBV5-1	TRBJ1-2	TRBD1	CASSWGRDSRGGNYGYTF	TGCGCCAGCAGCTGGGGCCGGGACAGTCGTGGAGGTAACTATGGCTACACCTTC
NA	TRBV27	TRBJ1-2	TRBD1	CASSFRRQGVGGYTF	TGTGCCAGCAGTTTTCGTCGCCAGGGGGTCGGTGGCTACACCTTC
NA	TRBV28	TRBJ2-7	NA	CASSPTLPRSYEQYF	TGTGCCAGCAGCCCTACGCTACCGAGGTCGTACGAGCAGTACTTC
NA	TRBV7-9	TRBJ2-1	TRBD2	CASSATGTSWTDDNEQFF	TGTGCCAGCAGCGCCACCGGGACTAGCTGGACGGACGACAATGAGCAGTTCTTC
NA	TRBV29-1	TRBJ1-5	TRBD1	CSVASDRGSNQPQHF	TGCAGCGTTGCCTCAGACAGGGGCAGCAATCAGCCCCAGCATTTT
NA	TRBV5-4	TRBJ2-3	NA	CASSLHLTDTQYF	TGTGCCAGCAGCTTGCATCTCACAGATACGCAGTATTTT
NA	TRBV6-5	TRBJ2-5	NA	CASRSDSQETQYF	TGTGCCAGCAGATCCGACAGCCAAGAGACCCAGTACTTC
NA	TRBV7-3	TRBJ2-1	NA	CASSLSGTEQFF	TGTGCCAGCAGCTTATCCGGGACAGAGCAGTTCTTC
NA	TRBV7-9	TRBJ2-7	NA	CASSSRGSYEQYF	TGTGCCAGCAGCTCCAGGGGTTCCTACGAGCAGTACTTC